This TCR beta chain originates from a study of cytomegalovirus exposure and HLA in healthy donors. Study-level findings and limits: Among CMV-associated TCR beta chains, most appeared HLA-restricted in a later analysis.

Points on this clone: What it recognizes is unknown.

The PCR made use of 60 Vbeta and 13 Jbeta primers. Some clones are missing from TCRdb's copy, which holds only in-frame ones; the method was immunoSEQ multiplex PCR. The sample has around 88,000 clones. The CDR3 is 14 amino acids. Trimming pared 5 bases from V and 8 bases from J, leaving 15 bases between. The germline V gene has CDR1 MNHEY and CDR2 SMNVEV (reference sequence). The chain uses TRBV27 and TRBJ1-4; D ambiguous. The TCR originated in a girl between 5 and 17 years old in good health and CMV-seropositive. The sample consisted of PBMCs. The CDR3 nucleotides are TGTGCCAGCAGTAGCGGAGACGACCCCGAAAAACTGTTTTTT. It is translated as CASSSGDDPEKLFF. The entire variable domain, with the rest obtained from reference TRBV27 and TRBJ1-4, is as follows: EAQVTQNPRYLITVTGKKLTVTCSQNMNHEYMSWYRQDPGLGLRQIYYSMNVEVTDKGDVPEGYKVSRKEKRNFPLILESPSPNQTSLYFCASSSGDDPEKLFFGSGTQLSVL.